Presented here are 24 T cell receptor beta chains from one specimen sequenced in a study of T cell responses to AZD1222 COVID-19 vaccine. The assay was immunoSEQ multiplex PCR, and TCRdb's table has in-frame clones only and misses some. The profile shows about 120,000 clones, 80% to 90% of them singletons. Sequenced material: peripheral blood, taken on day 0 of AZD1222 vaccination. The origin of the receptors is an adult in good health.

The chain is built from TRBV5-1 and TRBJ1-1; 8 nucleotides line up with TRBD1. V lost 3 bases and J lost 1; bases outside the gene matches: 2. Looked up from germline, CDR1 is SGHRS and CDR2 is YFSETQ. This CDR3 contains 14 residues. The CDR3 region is CASSSGTGNTEAFF. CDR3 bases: TGCGCCAGCAGCTCCGGGACAGGGAACACTGAAGCTTTCTTT.

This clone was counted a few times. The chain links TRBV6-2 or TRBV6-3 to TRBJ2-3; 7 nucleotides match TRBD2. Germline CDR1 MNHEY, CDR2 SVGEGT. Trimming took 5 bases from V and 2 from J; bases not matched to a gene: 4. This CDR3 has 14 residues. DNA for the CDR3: TGTGCCAGCAGTCGGGGGAGGGACACAGATACGCAGTATTTT. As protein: CASSRGRDTDTQYF.

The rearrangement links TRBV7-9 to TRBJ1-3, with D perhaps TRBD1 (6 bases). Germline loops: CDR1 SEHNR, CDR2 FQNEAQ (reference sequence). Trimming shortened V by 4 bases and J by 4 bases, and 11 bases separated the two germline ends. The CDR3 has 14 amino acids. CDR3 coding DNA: TGTGCCAGCAGCTGGGACATTCTAGGAAACACCATATATTTT. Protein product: CASSWDILGNTIYF.

The CDR3 reads CSVEGTTSDTQYF. The CDR3 DNA reads TGCAGCGTTGAAGGGACGACTTCAGATACGCAGTATTTT. This chain links TRBV29-1 with TRBJ2-3; D is unresolved. CDR3 size: 13 residues. Trimming took off 1 base at V and 4 bases at J, with 9 bases between the two ends. CDR1 SQVTM and CDR2 ANQGSEA come from the germline V gene.

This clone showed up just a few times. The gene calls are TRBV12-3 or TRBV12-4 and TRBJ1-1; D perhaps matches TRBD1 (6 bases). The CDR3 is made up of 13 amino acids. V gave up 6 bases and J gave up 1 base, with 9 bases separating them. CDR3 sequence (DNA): TGTGCCAGCAGCCAGACAGGGAACACTGAAGCTTTCTTT. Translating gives CASSQTGNTEAFF.

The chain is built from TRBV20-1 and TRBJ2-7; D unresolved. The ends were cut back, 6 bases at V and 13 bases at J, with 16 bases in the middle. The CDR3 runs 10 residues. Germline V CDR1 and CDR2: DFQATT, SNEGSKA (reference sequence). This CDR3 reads CSAQRTENYF. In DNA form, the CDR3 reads TGCAGTGCCCAACGGACGGAAAACTACTTC.

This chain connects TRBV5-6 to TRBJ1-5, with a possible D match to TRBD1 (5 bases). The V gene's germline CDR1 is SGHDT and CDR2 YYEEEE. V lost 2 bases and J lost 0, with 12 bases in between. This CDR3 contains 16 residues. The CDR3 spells CASSFMGGDSNQPQHF. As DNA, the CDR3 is TGTGCCAGCAGCTTTATGGGAGGGGATAGCAATCAGCCCCAGCATTTT.

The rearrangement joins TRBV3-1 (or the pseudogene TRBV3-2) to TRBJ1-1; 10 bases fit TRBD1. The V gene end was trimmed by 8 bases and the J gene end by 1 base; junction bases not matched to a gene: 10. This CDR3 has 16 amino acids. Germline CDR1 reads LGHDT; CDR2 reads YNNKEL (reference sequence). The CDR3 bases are TGTGCCAGCGGAGAGACAGGGGGCGCTGGGAACACTGAAGCTTTCTTT. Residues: CASGETGGAGNTEAFF.

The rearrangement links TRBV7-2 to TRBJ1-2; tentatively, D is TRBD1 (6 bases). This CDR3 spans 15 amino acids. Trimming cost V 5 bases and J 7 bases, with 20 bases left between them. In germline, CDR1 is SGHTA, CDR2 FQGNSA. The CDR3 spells CASSATGGGLSGYTF. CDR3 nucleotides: TGTGCCAGCAGCGCTACCGGGGGGGGGCTCTCTGGCTACACCTTC. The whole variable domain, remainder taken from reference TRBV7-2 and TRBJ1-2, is GAGVSQSPSNKVTEKGKDVELRCDPISGHTALYWYRQSLGQGLEFLIYFQGNSAPDKSGLPSDRFSAERTGGSVSTLTIQRTQQEDSAVYLCASSATGGGLSGYTFGSGTRLTVV.

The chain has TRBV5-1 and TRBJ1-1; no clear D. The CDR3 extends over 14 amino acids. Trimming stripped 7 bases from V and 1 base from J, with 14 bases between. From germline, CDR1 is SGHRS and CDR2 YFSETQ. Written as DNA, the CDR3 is TGCGCCAGCGCCAGCCAGGTTGGGAACACTGAAGCTTTCTTT. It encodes CASASQVGNTEAFF.

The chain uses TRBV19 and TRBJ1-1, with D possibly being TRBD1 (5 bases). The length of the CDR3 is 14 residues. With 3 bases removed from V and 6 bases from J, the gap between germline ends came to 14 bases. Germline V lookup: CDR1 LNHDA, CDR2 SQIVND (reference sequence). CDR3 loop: CASSIQGVSAEAFF. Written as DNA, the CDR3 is TGTGCCAGTAGTATTCAGGGAGTGTCCGCTGAAGCTTTCTTT.

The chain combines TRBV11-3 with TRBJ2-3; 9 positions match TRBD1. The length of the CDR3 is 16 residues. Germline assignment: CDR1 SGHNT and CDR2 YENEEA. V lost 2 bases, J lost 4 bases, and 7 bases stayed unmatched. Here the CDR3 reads CASSLTGQGDADTQYF. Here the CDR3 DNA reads TGTGCCAGCAGCTTAACGGGACAGGGTGACGCAGATACGCAGTATTTT.

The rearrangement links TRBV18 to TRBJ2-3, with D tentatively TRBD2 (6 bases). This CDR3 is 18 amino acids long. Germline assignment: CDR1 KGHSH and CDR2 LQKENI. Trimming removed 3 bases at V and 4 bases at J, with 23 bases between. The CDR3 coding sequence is TGTGCCAGCTCACCTGAGACAAAAAGGGCTAGCGAGGCAGATACGCAGTATTTT. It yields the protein CASSPETKRASEADTQYF.

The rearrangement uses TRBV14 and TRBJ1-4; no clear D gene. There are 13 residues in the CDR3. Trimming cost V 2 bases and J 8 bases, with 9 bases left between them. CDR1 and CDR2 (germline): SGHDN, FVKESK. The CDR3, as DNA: TGTGCCAGCAGCCAAAATTCCCGAGAAAAACTGTTTTTT. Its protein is CASSQNSREKLFF.

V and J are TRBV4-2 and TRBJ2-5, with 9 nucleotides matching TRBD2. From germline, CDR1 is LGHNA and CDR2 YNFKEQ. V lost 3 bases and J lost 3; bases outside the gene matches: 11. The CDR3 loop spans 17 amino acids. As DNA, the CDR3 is TGTGCCAGCAGCCAGAGGGTGGCGGGAGGGGGGGAAGAGACCCAGTACTTC. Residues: CASSQRVAGGGEETQYF.

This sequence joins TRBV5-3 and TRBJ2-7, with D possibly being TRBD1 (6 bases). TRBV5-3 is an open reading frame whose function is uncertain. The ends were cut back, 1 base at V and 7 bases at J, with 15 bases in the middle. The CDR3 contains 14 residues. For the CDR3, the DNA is TGTGCCAGAAGCTTGCCCTCACAGGGAAAGGAGCAGTACTTC. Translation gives CARSLPSQGKEQYF.

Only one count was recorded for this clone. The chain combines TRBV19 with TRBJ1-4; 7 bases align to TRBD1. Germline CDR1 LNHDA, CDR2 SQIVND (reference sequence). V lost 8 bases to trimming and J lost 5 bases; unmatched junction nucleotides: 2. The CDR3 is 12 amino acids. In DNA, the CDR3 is TGTGCCAGTGGGACAGAGAATGAAAAACTGTTTTTT. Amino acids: CASGTENEKLFF.

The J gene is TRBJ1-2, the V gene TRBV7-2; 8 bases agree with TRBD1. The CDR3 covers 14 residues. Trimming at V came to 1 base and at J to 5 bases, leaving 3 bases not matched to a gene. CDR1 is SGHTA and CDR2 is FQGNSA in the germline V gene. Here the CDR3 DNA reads TGTGCCAGCAGCTTAGAGCAGGGGGCGTATGGCTACACCTTC. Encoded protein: CASSLEQGAYGYTF.

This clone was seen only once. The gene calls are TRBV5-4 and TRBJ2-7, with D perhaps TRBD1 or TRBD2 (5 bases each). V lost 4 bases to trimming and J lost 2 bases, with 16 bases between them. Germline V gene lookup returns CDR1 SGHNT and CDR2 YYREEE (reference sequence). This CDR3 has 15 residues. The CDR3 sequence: CASSTDRGPPYEQYF. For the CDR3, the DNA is TGTGCCAGCAGCACGGATAGGGGACCTCCCTACGAGCAGTACTTC.

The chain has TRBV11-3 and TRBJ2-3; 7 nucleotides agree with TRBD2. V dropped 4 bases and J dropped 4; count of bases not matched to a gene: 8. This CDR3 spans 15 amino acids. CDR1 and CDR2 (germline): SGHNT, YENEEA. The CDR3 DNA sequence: TGTGCCAGCAGCTCCGGGACTACCGATGCAGATACGCAGTATTTT. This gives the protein CASSSGTTDADTQYF.

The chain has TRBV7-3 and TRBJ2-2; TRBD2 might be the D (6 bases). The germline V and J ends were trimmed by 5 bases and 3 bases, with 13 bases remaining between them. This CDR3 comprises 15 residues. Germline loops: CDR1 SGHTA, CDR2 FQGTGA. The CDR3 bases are TGTGCCAGCAGCAGATCTAGCGTTTACACCGGGGAGCTGTTTTTT. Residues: CASSRSSVYTGELFF. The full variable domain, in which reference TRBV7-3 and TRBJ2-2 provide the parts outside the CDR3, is GAGVSQTPSNKVTEKGKYVELRCDPISGHTALYWYRQSLGQGPEFLIYFQGTGAADDSGLPNDRFFAVRPEGSVSTLKIQRTERGDSAVYLCASSRSSVYTGELFFGEGSRLTVL.

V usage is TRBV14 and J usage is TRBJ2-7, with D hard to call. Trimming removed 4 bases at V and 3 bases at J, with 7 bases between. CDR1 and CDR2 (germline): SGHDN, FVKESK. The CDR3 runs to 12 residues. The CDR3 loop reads CASSRGLYEQYF. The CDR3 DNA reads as TGTGCCAGCAGCCGGGGTCTCTACGAGCAGTACTTC.

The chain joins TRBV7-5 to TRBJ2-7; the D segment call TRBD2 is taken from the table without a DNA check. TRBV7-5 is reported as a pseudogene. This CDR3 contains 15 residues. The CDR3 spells CVRSLIFSLEGEQYF. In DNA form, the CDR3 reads TGTGTCAGAAGCTTAATATTCTCACTGGAGGGCGAGCAGTACTTC.

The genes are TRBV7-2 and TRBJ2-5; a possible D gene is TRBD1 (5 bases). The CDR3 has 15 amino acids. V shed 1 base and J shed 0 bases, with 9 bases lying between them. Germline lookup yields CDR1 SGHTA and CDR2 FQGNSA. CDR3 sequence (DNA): TGTGCCAGCAGCTTAGATGGACACCACCAAGAGACCCAGTACTTC. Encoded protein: CASSLDGHHQETQYF.